This TCR beta chain is drawn from a study of regulatory T cells in long-lasting Graves disease. Study-wide results and caveats: Peripheral blood alone, not thyroid tissue, underwent study.

Germline CDR1 SQVTM, CDR2 ANQGSEA. V was trimmed by 0 bases and J by 1 base, leaving 9 bases between them. The CDR3 covers 14 residues. Regarding this clonotype: Its antigen remains unidentified.

Time point noted: persistent/refractory GD, antithyroid drugs over 5 years with positive TRAb. The TCR library was made from RNA extracted from PBMCs. Arm-PCR of CDR3 regions with iRepertoire HTBI primers generated TCR beta libraries. TCRdb called the multiplex PCR reads again in MiXCR, with one record for every CDR3 protein. This sample has about 340,000 distinct CDR3 sequences, with 15% to 20% found just once. The clonotype comes from a female donor with Graves disease. The input for sequencing was peripheral blood mononuclear cells (PBMCs), taken when the disease was refractory, from a patient treated with antithyroid drugs. The J gene is TRBJ1-1, the V gene TRBV29-1; maybe TRBD1 (5 bases). DNA of the CDR3: TGCAGCGTTGAAGATAGGGGAGGGAACACTGAAGCTTTCTTT. The encoded protein is CSVEDRGGNTEAFF.